One T cell receptor (beta chain) is described in this entry. Antigen unknown. One tube held mixed TRB-A and TRB-B primer pools for touch-down PCR. TCRdb reprocessed the multiplex PCR reads and keeps a single row for each CDR3 protein, giving no DNA. The sample totals around 8,000 distinct CDR3 sequences. This entry is derived from a study of T cell clusters in autoimmune cytopenias. Study-level findings and limits: The T cell clusters were defined only in silico, without experimental functional validation.

Each sample's input was roughly 270 ng genomic DNA, 35,000 to 40,000 genome equivalents. Germline loops: CDR1 LGHNA, CDR2 YSLEER. The CDR3 totals 15 residues. This chain joins TRBV4-3 and TRBJ1-6; lacking DNA, the TRBD1 call made by TCRdb goes unchecked. The clonotype originates from a human donor with an autoimmune cytopenia or autoimmune hepatitis (not recorded which). Sequenced input: peripheral blood. The CDR3 is CASSQDPGRNSPLHF.